The rows below give T cell receptor beta chains drawn from one sample of a study of blood T cell repertoires in COVID-19. Clones were sequenced by immunoSEQ multiplex PCR, and TCRdb holds only the in-frame ones, with some missing. The data contain over 15,000 clones, 80% of them singletons. Sequences were obtained from peripheral blood. The receptor source for this set is a man older than 75 with acute or convalescent COVID-19. Each CDR3 is given with its conserved first and last residue. D genes are given only for firm matches. Clone size is stated in some rows and not others, as once, few, many or a class when expanded.

clone_size | j_call | v_call | d_call | cdr3_nt | cdr3_aa
- | TRBJ2-3 | TRBV2 | TRBD2 | TGTGCCAGCAGCCTGGGACTAGCGGGGACAGATACGCAGTATTTT | CASSLGLAGTDTQYF
- | TRBJ1-1 | TRBV6-2/TRBV6-3 | - | TGTGCCAGCAGTCTTGACAGGAACACTGAAGCTTTCTTT | CASSLDRNTEAFF
- | TRBJ1-4 | TRBV19 | - | TGTGCCAGTAAGCGCCAAGATAATGAAAAACTGTTTTTT | CASKRQDNEKLFF
- | TRBJ1-1 | TRBV18 | - | TGTGCCAGCCCAGGGCCGAACACTGAAGCTTTCTTT | CASPGPNTEAFF
few | TRBJ1-2 | TRBV7-2 | TRBD1 | TGTGCCAGCAGCTTAGCGAACACCGGGACAGGGGGAGGTGGCTACACCTTC | CASSLANTGTGGGGYTF
- | TRBJ2-3 | TRBV7-3 | TRBD2 | TGTGCCAGCAGCTTAAAAGCGGGGGGCTCAGGGTATTTT | CASSLKAGGSGYF
- | TRBJ1-5 | TRBV5-8 | TRBD1 | TGTGCCAGCAGCTTGGGGACGGGACAGATTAATCAGCCCCAGCATTTT | CASSLGTGQINQPQHF
- | TRBJ2-3 | TRBV11-3 | - | TGTGCCAGCAGCTTGGCCGCATTAGATACGCAGTATTTT | CASSLAALDTQYF
once | TRBJ1-2 | TRBV7-2 | - | TGTGCCAGCAGCTTAGTAAACAGTAACTATGGCTACACCTTC | CASSLVNSNYGYTF
- | TRBJ2-5 | TRBV2 | TRBD1 | TGTGCCAGCAGGGAAACAGGGGTGGAAACCCAGTACTTC | CASRETGVETQYF
- | TRBJ2-7 | TRBV5-5 | TRBD1 | TGTGCCAGCAGCTTTCTACGGGACAGGGGATACGAGCAGTACTTC | CASSFLRDRGYEQYF
- | TRBJ2-7 | TRBV5-4 | TRBD1 | TGTGCCAGCAGCTTGTTGCAGGGGGCGTCCATAAAGCAGTATTTC | CASSLLQGASIKQYF
- | TRBJ1-1 | TRBV4-3 | - | TGCGCCAGCAGCCAAGATTTAACGGGTTGGCAGGGCTTTGAAGCTTTCTTT | CASSQDLTGWQGFEAFF
- | TRBJ2-7 | TRBV5-5 | TRBD1 | TGTGCCAGCAGCACCGGACAGGGAGACGAGCAGTACTTC | CASSTGQGDEQYF
few | TRBJ1-6 | TRBV5-1 | - | TGCGCCAGCAGCTTGGGGGAGATGTACTCACCCCTCCACTTT | CASSLGEMYSPLHF
- | TRBJ1-1 | TRBV11-2 | - | TGTGCCAGCAGCTTAGGGCCCCTCGATGGAGCTTTCTTT | CASSLGPLDGAFF
- | TRBJ2-5 | TRBV29-1 | TRBD1 | TGCAGCGTTGAAAAGACAGGGCCAGAGACCCAGTACTTC | CSVEKTGPETQYF
- | TRBJ2-1 | TRBV9 | TRBD2 | TGTGCCAGCAGCGTAGTATTGACTAGCGGGGTTGATGAGCAGTTCTTC | CASSVVLTSGVDEQFF
- | TRBJ1-5 | TRBV19 | TRBD1 | TGTGCCAGTAGTAACGTGCAGGGGGGCAATCAGCCCCAGCATTTT | CASSNVQGGNQPQHF
- | TRBJ1-3 | TRBV4-1 | - | TGCGCCAGCAGCCAAGGCAGGTCCCCCTCTGGAAACACCATATATTTT | CASSQGRSPSGNTIYF
- | TRBJ2-7 | TRBV7-3 | - | TGTGCCAGCAGCTTAACGCCGGGTGACGAGCAGTACTTC | CASSLTPGDEQYF
- | TRBJ1-6 | TRBV7-2 | TRBD1 | TGTGCCAGCAGCTTGGAAAACAGGGGAAGATCACCCCTCCACTTT | CASSLENRGRSPLHF
once | TRBJ1-4 | TRBV6-5 | TRBD1 | TGTGCCAGCAGTTACGACAGGGCTAATGAAAAACTGTTTTTT | CASSYDRANEKLFF
- | TRBJ1-1 | TRBV4-3 | - | TGCGCCAGCAGCCTTGGGCCGCCGAACACTGAAGCTTTCTTT | CASSLGPPNTEAFF
- | TRBJ1-1 | TRBV7-9 | - | TGTGCCAGCAGCTCAAACCTAGAAGCTTTCTTT | CASSSNLEAFF
- | TRBJ2-7 | TRBV3-1/TRBV3-2 | TRBD1 | TGTGCCAGCAGCCAAGCCGGGACAGGGCCCTACGAGCAGTACTTC | CASSQAGTGPYEQYF
- | TRBJ1-1 | TRBV4-1 | - | TGCGCCAGCAGCCAAGGTCAGGGTCCCTTAGGGGCTTTCTTT | CASSQGQGPLGAFF
- | TRBJ1-2 | TRBV7-2 | - | TGTGCCAGCAGCTTAGCCGGTGGACAAATCGGCTACACCTTC | CASSLAGGQIGYTF
- | TRBJ2-1 | TRBV19 | TRBD2 | TGTGCCAGTAGTAGGGCGGGGGGGCGGAACAATGAGCAGTTCTTC | CASSRAGGRNNEQFF
medium-sized | TRBJ2-3 | TRBV7-9 | TRBD2 | TGTGCCAGCAGCTCAGGGACTAGCGGGGGGACAGATACGCAGTATTTT | CASSSGTSGGTDTQYF
- | TRBJ2-5 | TRBV3-1/TRBV3-2 | - | TGTGCCAGCAGCCAAGATTCGGGACATCGCCAAGAGACCCAGTACTTC | CASSQDSGHRQETQYF
- | TRBJ2-1 | TRBV18 | TRBD1 | TGTGCCAGCTCACAACCGGACAGGAACTACAATGAGCAGTTCTTC | CASSQPDRNYNEQFF
- | TRBJ2-3 | TRBV15 | - | TGTGCCACCAGCGGAGCCATTGACAGCCAAGCTAGCACAGATACGCAGTATTTT | CATSGAIDSQASTDTQYF
- | TRBJ2-1 | TRBV6-2/TRBV6-3 | - | TGTGCCAGCAGTTACTCGCGGTTCAATGAGCAGTTCTTC | CASSYSRFNEQFF
medium-sized | TRBJ2-1 | TRBV13 | TRBD2 | TGTGCCAGCAGCTTACGGGGGGGCTCCTACAATGAGCAGTTCTTC | CASSLRGGSYNEQFF
- | TRBJ2-5 | TRBV27 | - | TGTGCCAGCAGGGGATTTACAGGGAAGGAGACCCAGTACTTC | CASRGFTGKETQYF